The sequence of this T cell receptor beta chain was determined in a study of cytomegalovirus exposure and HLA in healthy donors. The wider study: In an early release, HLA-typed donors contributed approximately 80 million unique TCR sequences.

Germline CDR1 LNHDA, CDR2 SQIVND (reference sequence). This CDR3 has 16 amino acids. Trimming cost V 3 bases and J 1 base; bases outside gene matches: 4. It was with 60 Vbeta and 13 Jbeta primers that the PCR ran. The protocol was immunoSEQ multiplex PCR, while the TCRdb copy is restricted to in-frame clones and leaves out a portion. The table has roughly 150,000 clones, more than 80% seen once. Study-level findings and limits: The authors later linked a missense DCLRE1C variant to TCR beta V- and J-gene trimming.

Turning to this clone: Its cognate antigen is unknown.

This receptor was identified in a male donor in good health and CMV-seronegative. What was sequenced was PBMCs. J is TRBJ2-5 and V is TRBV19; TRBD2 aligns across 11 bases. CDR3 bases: TGTGCCAGTAGTATGATGGGACTAGCGGTCCAAGAGACCCAGTACTTC. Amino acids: CASSMMGLAVQETQYF.